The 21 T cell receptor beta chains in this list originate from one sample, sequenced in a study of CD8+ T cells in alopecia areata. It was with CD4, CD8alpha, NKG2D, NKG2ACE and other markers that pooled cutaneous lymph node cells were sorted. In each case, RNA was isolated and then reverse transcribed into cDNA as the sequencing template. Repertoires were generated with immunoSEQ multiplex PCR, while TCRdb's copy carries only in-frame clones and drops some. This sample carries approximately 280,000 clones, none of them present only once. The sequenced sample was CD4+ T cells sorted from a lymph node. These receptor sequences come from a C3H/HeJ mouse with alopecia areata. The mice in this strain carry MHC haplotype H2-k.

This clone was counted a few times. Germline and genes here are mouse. Partial CDR3 DNA: TGTGCCAGCGGTGATGCTCCGGGGGGGACGAAC. It specifies CASGDAPGGTN. The full CDR3 is CASGDAPGGTNTLYF. The chain carries TRBV13-2 and TRBJ2-4, with 7 bases fitting TRBD2. The read terminates 4 residues before the CDR3 end, so the remaining end is supplied by the germline J gene. Germline CDR1 NNHNN, CDR2 SYGAGS (reference sequence). The CDR3 consists of 15 residues.

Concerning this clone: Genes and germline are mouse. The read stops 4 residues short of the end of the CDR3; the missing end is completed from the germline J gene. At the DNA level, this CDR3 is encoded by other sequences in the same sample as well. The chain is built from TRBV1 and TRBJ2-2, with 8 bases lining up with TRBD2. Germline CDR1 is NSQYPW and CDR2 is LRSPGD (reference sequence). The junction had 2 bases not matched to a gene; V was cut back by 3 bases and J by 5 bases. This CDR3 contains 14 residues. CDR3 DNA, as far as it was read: TGCACCTGCAGTGCGGGGGGGCGGACCGGG. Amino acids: CTCSAGGRTG. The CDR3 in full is CTCSAGGRTGQLYF.

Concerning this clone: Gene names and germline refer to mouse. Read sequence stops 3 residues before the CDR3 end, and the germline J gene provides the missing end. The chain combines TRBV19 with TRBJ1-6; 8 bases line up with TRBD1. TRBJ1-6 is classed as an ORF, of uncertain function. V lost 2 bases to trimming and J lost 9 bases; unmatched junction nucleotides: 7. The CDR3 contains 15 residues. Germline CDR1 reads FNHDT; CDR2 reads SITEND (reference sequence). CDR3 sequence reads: CASSIGRGRGSPLYF. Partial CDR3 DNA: TGTGCCAGCAGTATCGGCAGGGGGCGGGGTTCGCCC.

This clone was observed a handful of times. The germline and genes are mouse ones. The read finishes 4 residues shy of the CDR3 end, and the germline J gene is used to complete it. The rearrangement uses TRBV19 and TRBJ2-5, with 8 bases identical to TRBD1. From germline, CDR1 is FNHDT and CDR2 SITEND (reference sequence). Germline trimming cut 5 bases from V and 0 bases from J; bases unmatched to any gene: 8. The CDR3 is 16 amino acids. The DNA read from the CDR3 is TGTGCCAGCAGGCAGATTCGACAGGGGAACCAAGAC. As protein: CASRQIRQGNQD. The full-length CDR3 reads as CASRQIRQGNQDTQYF.

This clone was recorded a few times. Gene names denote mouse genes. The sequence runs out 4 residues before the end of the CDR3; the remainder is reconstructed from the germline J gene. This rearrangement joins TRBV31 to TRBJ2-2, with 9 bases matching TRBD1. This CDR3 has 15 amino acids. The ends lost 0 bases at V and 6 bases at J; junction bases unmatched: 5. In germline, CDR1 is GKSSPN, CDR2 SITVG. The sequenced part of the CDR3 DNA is TGTGCCTGGAGTCTCCGGGACAGGGTCGCCGGG. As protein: CAWSLRDRVAG. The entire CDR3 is CAWSLRDRVAGQLYF.

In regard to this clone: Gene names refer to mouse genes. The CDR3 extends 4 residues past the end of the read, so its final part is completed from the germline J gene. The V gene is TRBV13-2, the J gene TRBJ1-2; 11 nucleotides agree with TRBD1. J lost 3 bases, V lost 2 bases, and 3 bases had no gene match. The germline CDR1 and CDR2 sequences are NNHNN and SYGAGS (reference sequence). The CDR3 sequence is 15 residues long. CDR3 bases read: TGTGCCAGCGGTGAGGGGACAGGGGGAGACTCC. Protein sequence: CASGEGTGGDS. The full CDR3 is CASGEGTGGDSDYTF.

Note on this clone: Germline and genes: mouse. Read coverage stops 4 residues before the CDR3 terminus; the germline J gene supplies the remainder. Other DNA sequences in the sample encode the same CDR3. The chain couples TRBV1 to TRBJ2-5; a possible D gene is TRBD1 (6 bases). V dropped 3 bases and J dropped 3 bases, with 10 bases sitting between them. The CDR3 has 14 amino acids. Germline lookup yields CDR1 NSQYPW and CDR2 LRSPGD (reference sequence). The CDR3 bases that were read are TGCACCTGCAGTGCTCCGGGACAACAAGAC. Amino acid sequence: CTCSAPGQQD. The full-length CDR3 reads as CTCSAPGQQDTQYF.

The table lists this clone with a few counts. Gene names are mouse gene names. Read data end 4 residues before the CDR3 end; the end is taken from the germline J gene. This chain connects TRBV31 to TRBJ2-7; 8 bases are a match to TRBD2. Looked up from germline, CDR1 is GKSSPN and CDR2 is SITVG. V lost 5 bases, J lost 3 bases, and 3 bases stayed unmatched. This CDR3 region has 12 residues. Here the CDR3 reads CAWGDWFYEQYF. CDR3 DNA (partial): TGTGCCTGGGGGGACTGGTTCTAT.

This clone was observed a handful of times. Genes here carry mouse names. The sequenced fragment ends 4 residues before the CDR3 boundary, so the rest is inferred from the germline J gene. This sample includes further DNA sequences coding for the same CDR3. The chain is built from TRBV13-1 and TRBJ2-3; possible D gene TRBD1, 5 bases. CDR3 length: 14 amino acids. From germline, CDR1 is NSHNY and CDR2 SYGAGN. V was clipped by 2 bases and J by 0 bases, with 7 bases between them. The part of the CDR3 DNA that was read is TGTGCCAGCAGTGACAGGGTTAGTGCAGAA. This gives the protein CASSDRVSAE. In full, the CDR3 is CASSDRVSAETLYF.

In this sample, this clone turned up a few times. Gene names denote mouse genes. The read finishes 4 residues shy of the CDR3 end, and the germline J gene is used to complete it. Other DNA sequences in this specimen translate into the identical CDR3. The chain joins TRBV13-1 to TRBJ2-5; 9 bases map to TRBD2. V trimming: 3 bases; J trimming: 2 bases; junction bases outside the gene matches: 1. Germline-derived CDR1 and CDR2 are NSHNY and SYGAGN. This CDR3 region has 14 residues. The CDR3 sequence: CASSALGGQDTQYF. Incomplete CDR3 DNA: TGTGCCAGCAGTGCACTGGGGGGCCAAGAC.

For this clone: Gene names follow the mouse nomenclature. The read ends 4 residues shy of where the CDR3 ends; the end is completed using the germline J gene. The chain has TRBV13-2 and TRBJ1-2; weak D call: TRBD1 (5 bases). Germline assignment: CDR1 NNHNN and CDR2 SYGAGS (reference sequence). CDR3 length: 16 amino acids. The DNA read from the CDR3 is TGTGCCAGCGGTGATGCTCGGAGAAGGGAGGGGTCC. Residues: CASGDARRREGS. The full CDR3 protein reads CASGDARRREGSDYTF.

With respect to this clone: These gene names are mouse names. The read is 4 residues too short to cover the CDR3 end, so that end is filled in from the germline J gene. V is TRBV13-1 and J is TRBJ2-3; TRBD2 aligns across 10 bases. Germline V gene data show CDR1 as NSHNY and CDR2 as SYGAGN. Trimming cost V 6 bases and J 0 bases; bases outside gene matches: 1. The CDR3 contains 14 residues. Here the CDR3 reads CASKGLGSAETLYF. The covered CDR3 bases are TGTGCCAGCAAGGGACTGGGGAGTGCAGAA.

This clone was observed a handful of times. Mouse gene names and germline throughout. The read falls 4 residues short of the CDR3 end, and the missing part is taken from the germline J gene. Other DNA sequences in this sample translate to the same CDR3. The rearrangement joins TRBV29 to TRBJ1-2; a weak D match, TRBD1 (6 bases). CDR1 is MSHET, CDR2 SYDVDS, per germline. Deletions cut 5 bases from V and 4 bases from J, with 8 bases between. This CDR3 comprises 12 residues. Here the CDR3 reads CASSRTVSDYTF. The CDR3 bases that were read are TGTGCTAGCAGTCGGACAGTCTCC.

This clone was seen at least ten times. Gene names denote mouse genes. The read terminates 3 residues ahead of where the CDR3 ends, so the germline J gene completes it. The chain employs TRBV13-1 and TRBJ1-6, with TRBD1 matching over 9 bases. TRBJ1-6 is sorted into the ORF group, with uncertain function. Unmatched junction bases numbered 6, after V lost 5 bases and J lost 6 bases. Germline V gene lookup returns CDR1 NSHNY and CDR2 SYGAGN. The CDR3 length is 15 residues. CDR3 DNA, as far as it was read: TGTGCCAGCAGGCCCGGGACAGGGTTTAATTCGCCC. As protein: CASRPGTGFNSP. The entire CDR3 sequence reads CASRPGTGFNSPLYF.

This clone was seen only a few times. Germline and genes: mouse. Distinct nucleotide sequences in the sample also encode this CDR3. The CDR3 bases that were read are TGTGCCAGCTGGGGGAACCAAGAC. Its protein product is CASWGNQD. The entire CDR3 protein is CASWGNQDTQYF. The chain carries TRBV19 and TRBJ2-5; TRBD2 might be the D (6 bases). The CDR3 goes on 4 residues after the read ends, and that part is filled in from the germline J gene. CDR1 is FNHDT and CDR2 is SITEND in the germline V gene (reference sequence). V gave up 7 bases and J gave up 0 bases, with 6 bases separating them. This CDR3 spans 12 amino acids.

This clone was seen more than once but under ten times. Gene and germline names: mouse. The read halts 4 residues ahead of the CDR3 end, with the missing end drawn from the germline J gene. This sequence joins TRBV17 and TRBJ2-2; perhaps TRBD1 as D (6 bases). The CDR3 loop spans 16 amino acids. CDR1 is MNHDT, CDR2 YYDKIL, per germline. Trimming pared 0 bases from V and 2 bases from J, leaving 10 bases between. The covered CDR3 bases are TGTGCTAGCAGTAGAGATAAAGACAGGAACACCGGG. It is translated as CASSRDKDRNTG. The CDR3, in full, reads CASSRDKDRNTGQLYF.

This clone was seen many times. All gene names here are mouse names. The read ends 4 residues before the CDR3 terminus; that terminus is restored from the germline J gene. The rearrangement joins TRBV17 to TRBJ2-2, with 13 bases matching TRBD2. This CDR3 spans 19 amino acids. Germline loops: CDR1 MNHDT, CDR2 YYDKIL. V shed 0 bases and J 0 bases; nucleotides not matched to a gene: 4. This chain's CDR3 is CASSRDGTGGDANTGQLYF. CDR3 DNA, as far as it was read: TGTGCTAGCAGTAGAGATGGGACTGGGGGGGATGCAAACACCGGG.

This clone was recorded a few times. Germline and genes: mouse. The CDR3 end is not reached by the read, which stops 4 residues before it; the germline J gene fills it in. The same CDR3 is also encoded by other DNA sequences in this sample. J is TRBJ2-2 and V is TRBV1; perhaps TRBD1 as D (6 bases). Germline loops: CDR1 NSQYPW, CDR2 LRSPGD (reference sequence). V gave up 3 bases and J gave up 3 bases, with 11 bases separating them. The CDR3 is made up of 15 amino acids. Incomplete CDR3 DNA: TGCACCTGCAGTGCCCAGGGGAGGGACACCGGG. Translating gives CTCSAQGRDTG. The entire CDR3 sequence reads CTCSAQGRDTGQLYF.

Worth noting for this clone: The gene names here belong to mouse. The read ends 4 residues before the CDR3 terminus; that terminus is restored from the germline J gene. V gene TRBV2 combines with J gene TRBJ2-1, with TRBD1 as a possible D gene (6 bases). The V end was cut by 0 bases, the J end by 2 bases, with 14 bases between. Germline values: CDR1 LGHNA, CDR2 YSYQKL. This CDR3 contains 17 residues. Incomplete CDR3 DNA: TGTGCCAGCAGCCAAGATCCAGGGGCGCGGGACTATGCT. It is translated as CASSQDPGARDYA. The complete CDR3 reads CASSQDPGARDYAEQFF.

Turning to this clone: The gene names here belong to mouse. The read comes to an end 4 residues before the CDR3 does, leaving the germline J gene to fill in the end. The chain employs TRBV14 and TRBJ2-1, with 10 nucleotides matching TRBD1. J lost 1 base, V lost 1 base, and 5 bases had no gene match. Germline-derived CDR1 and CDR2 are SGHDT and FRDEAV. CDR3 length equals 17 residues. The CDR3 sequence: CASSFGGQGSNYAEQFF. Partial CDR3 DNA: TGTGCCAGCAGTTTCGGGGGACAGGGGTCCAACTATGCT.

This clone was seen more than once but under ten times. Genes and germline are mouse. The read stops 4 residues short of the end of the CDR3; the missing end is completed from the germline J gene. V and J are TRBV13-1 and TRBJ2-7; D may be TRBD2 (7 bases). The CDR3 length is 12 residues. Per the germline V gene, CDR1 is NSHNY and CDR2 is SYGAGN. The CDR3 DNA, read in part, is TGTGCCAGCAGGAGGGGGGGTGAT. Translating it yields CASRRGGD. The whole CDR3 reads CASRRGGDEQYF.